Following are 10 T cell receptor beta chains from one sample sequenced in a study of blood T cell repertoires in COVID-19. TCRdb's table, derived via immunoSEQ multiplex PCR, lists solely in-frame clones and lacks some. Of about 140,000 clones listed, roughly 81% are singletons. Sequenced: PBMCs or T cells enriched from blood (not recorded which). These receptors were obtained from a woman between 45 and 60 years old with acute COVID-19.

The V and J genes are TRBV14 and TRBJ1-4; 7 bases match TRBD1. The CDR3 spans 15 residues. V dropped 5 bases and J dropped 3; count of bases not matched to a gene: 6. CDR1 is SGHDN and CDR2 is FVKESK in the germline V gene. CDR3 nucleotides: TGTGCCAGCAGCGTTAGCAGGGGGTCTAATGAAAAACTGTTTTTT. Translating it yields CASSVSRGSNEKLFF.

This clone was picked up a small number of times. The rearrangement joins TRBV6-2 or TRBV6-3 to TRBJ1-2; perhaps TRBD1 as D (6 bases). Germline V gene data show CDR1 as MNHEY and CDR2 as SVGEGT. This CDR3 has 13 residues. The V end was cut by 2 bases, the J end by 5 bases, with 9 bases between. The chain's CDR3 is CASSYNRVYGYTF. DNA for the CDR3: TGTGCCAGCAGTTACAACAGGGTATATGGCTACACCTTC.

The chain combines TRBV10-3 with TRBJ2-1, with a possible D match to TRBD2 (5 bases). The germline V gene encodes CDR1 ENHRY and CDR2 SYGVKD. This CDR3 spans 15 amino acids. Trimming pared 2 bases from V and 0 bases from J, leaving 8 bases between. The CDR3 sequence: CAISERGSSYNEQFF. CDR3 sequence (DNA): TGTGCCATCAGTGAGCGTGGGAGCTCCTACAATGAGCAGTTCTTC.

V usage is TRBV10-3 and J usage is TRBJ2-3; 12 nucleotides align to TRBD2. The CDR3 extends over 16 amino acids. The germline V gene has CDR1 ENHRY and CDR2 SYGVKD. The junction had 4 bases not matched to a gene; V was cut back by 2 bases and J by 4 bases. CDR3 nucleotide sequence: TGTGCCATCAGTGAGGCGACTAGCGGGAGCTCAGATACGCAGTATTTT. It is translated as CAISEATSGSSDTQYF.

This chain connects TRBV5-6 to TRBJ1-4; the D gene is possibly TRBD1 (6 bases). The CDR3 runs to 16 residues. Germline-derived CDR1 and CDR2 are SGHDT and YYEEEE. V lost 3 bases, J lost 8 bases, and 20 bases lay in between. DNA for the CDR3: TGTGCCAGCAGCTCCGGGAGGGACAAGGGTGGAGAAAAACTGTTTTTT. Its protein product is CASSSGRDKGGEKLFF.

The CDR3 reads CASSRAGTGKETQYF. The CDR3, as DNA: TGTGCCAGTAGTCGGGCCGGGACAGGAAAAGAGACCCAGTACTTC. The chain uses TRBV19 and TRBJ2-5; 8 nucleotides align to TRBD1. The CDR3 has 15 residues. V was pared by 5 bases and J by 3 bases, with 8 bases of the junction left unmatched. From germline, CDR1 is LNHDA and CDR2 SQIVND (reference sequence). Filled out from reference TRBV19 and TRBJ2-5, the complete variable domain reads DGGITQSPKYLFRKEGQNVTLSCEQNLNHDAMYWYRQDPGQGLRLIYYSQIVNDFQKGDIAEGYSVSREKKESFPLTVTSAQKNPTAFYLCASSRAGTGKETQYFGPGTRLLVL.

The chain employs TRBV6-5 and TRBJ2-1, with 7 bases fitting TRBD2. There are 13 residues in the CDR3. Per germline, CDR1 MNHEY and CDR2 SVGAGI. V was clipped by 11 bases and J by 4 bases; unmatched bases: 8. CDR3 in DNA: TGTGCCGCCGAGCGGGACTGGTACAATGAGCAGTTCTTC. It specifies CAAERDWYNEQFF.

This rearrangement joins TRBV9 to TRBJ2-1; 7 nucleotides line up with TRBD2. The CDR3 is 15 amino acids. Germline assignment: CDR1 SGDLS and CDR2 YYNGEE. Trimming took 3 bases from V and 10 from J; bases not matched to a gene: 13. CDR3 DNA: TGTGCCAGCAGCGCCCAGCGGGGATCAATGGGGGAGCAGTTCTTC. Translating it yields CASSAQRGSMGEQFF.

DNA of the CDR3: TGTGCCAGCAGCGTAACTAGCGGGGGGCTGAGCTCCTACAATGAGCAGTTCTTC. It translates to CASSVTSGGLSSYNEQFF. V usage is TRBV9 and J usage is TRBJ2-1; 12 positions match TRBD2. Unmatched junction bases numbered 5, after V lost 1 base and J lost 0 bases. The germline CDR1 and CDR2 sequences are SGDLS and YYNGEE. CDR3 length equals 18 residues.

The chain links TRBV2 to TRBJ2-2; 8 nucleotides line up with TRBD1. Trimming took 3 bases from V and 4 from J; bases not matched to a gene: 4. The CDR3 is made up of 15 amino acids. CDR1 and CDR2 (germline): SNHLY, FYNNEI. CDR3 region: CASSDQGASTGELFF. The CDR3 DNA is TGTGCCAGCAGTGACCAGGGGGCGTCCACCGGGGAGCTGTTTTTT.